The 27 T cell receptor beta chains reported below all come from one sample, sequenced in a study of T cells in Graves' hyperthyroidism and ophthalmopathy. Using RNA transcripts as the source, TCR beta CDR3 regions were amplified. A first-round RT-PCR of the TCR CDR3 used the HTBI primer set. TCRdb fed the multiplex PCR reads into MiXCR, producing one record per CDR3 protein. The data show approximately 600,000 distinct CDR3 sequences, about 15% seen once. The sequencing sample was made of blood. These TCRs come from a woman aged 25 to 39 with Graves' hyperthyroidism that later progressed to Graves' ophthalmopathy.

In its sample, this clonotype was seen many times. The rearrangement joins TRBV7-2 to TRBJ1-2; D ambiguous. V was clipped by 1 base and J by 0 bases, with 12 bases between them. CDR3 length: 16 residues. Germline V gene sequence: CDR1 SGHTA, CDR2 FQGNSA. CDR3 sequence (DNA): TGTGCCAGCAGCTTAGACGGAGGGCGGGCTAACTATGGCTACACCTTC. Translation gives CASSLDGGRANYGYTF. The variable domain in full, completed from reference TRBV7-2 and TRBJ1-2, reads GAGVSQSPSNKVTEKGKDVELRCDPISGHTALYWYRQSLGQGLEFLIYFQGNSAPDKSGLPSDRFSAERTGGSVSTLTIQRTQQEDSAVYLCASSLDGGRANYGYTFGSGTRLTVV.

This clonotype was picked up many times. This chain joins TRBV6-2 or TRBV6-3 and TRBJ2-7; D is ambiguous. Germline V gene lookup returns CDR1 MNHEY and CDR2 SVGEGT. V was pared by 2 bases and J by 2 bases, with 10 bases between. There are 14 residues in the CDR3. As DNA, the CDR3 is TGTGCCAGCAGTTACGAGGCAGACGCCTACGAGCAGTACTTC. This sequence encodes CASSYEADAYEQYF.

This clonotype was counted ten times or more. This sequence joins TRBV27 and TRBJ1-2; TRBD1 is a possible D gene (5 bases). The V end lost 0 bases, the J end lost 1 base, and 6 bases lay between the germline ends. Germline lookup yields CDR1 MNHEY and CDR2 SMNVEV (reference sequence). The CDR3 runs to 14 residues. CDR3 in amino acids: CASSLSGGNYGYTF. In nucleotides, the CDR3 is TGTGCCAGCAGTTTATCGGGGGGTAACTATGGCTACACCTTC.

This clonotype has at least ten counts. The chain links TRBV11-2 to TRBJ2-5, with unresolved D. The germline V gene has CDR1 SGHAT and CDR2 FQNNGV. V was clipped by 7 bases and J by 4 bases, with 10 bases between them. The CDR3 is 12 residues long. This CDR3 reads CASTQTRETQYF. In DNA form, the CDR3 reads TGTGCCAGCACACAGACGAGAGAGACCCAGTACTTC. The full variable domain, with the rest looked up from reference TRBV11-2 and TRBJ2-5, is EAGVAQSPRYKIIEKRQSVAFWCNPISGHATLYWYQQILGQGPKLLIQFQNNGVVDDSQLPKDRFSAERLKGVDSTLKIQPAKLEDSAVYLCASTQTRETQYFGPGTRLLVL.

Details on this clonotype: A much larger clonotype is one base distant, so this may be a read error. The chain joins TRBV20-1 to TRBJ2-5; D is undetermined. Germline loops: CDR1 DFQATT, CDR2 SNEGSKA (reference sequence). CDR3 size: 10 residues. CDR3 bases: TGCAGTGCTAGATTTCAGACCCGGTACTTC. Translation: CSARFQTRYF.

The rearrangement links TRBV12-3 or TRBV12-4 to TRBJ1-2, with D unclear. The CDR3 is 12 residues long. Trimming shortened V by 10 bases and J by 8 bases, and 17 bases separated the two germline ends. This chain's CDR3 is CATTPQGGGYTF. In DNA form, the CDR3 reads TGTGCCACCACACCACAAGGCGGGGGCTACACCTTC.

At least ten counts were recorded for this clonotype. The chain joins TRBV7-9 to TRBJ2-1; D gene ambiguous. V was trimmed by 1 base and J by 10 bases, leaving 8 bases between them. The CDR3 sequence is 12 residues long. Germline loops: CDR1 SEHNR, CDR2 FQNEAQ (reference sequence). Here the CDR3 reads CASSLGHQEQFF. The CDR3, as DNA: TGTGCCAGCAGCTTAGGACACCAAGAGCAGTTCTTC.

There are many counts of this clonotype. This chain connects TRBV24-1 to TRBJ1-3; D unclear. The CDR3 spans 13 residues. V dropped 5 bases and J dropped 2 bases, with 6 bases sitting between them. In germline, CDR1 is KGHDR, CDR2 SFDVKD. CDR3 amino acids: CATSAPPGNTIYF. CDR3 nucleotides: TGTGCCACCAGTGCCCCCCCTGGAAACACCATATATTTT.

As regards this clonotype: This may arise from a read error, as a much more abundant clone is one base away. The rearrangement links TRBV5-4 to TRBJ2-1; the D gene is possibly TRBD1 (6 bases). The CDR3 spans 15 residues. Trimming stripped 0 bases from V and 10 bases from J, with 17 bases between. Germline V gene lookup returns CDR1 SGHNT and CDR2 YYREEE (reference sequence). The CDR3: CASSLGGRGSYEQFF. The CDR3 DNA reads TGTGCCAGCAGCTTGGGGGGCAGGGGCAGCTACGAGCAGTTCTTC.

This clonotype appeared many times. The chain employs TRBV3-1 and TRBJ1-5, with 8 bases aligning to TRBD1. Germline trimming cut 5 bases from V and 3 bases from J; bases unmatched to any gene: 3. Germline CDR1 LGHDT, CDR2 YNNKEL (reference sequence). The CDR3 totals 14 residues. CDR3 region: CASSSGGDNQPQHF. The CDR3 coding sequence is TGTGCCAGCAGCTCAGGGGGCGACAATCAGCCCCAGCATTTT.

Remarks on this clonotype: A much more abundant neighbour one base away suggests this may be a read error. Without the conserved terminal phenylalanine or tryptophan, this CDR3 likely stems from a read error. This chain uses TRBV24-1 with TRBJ2-2; a possible D gene is TRBD2 (6 bases). The CDR3 sequence is 15 residues long. With 3 bases removed from V and 6 bases from J, the gap between germline ends came to 13 bases. Germline V gene data show CDR1 as KGHDR and CDR2 as SFDVKD. The CDR3 region has the DNA TGTGCCACCAGTGATAGGAGGGGCAGGGCCGGGGAGCTGTTTCTT. Encoded protein: CATSDRRGRAGELFL.

This clonotype was seen repeatedly, ten times or more. The rearrangement uses TRBV6-6 and TRBJ2-2; D unclear. The CDR3 length is 12 residues. V was trimmed by 0 bases and J by 10 bases, leaving 6 bases between them. Germline V CDR1 and CDR2: MNHNY, SVGAGI (reference sequence). CDR3 DNA sequence: TGTGCCAGCAGTTACTCGAGAGAGGAGCTGTTTTTT. Its protein product is CASSYSREELFF.

The V and J genes are TRBV4-1 and TRBJ1-2; 8 bases match TRBD1. With 3 bases clipped from V and 8 bases from J, the junction kept 17 bases outside the gene matches. Looked up from germline, CDR1 is MGHRA and CDR2 is YSYEKL. The CDR3 length is 17 residues. The DNA for the CDR3 is TGCGCCAGCAGCCATCTACAGGGGGGAGAAGTTGTTTCAGGCTACACCTTC. It encodes CASSHLQGGEVVSGYTF.

This clonotype has only a few counts. V usage is TRBV15 and J usage is TRBJ2-7; tentative D call: TRBD1 (6 bases). The ends were cut back, 4 bases at V and 6 bases at J, with 13 bases in the middle. The CDR3 length is 13 residues. Germline-derived CDR1 and CDR2 are LNHNV and YYDKDF (reference sequence). In nucleotides, the CDR3 is TGTGCCACCAGCACCAGGGGTGTCGGCGAGCAGTACTTC. Protein sequence: CATSTRGVGEQYF.

This clonotype showed up many times. The CDR3 sequence: CASSFARGRPYNSPLHF. The CDR3 DNA reads TGTGCCAGCAGTTTCGCGAGGGGCCGTCCCTATAATTCACCCCTCCACTTT. This chain links TRBV27 with TRBJ1-6; TRBD1 is a possible D gene (5 bases). Germline CDR1 is MNHEY and CDR2 is SMNVEV (reference sequence). This CDR3 has 17 amino acids. Trimming removed 3 bases at V and 2 bases at J, with 14 bases between.

The rearrangement joins TRBV28 to TRBJ2-3, with 9 positions matching TRBD2. The CDR3 loop spans 15 amino acids. In germline, CDR1 is MDHEN, CDR2 SYDVKM. J lost 6 bases, V lost 6 bases, and 10 bases had no gene match. DNA of the CDR3: TGTGCCAGCAGCCCCTCTAGCGGGGCCCTGGATACGCAGTATTTT. It yields the protein CASSPSSGALDTQYF.

This clonotype was detected many times. This chain uses TRBV10-3 with TRBJ1-1; 7 positions agree with TRBD1. The length of the CDR3 is 14 residues. The germline gives CDR1 ENHRY, CDR2 SYGVKD. V trimming: 3 bases; J trimming: 4 bases; junction bases outside the gene matches: 5. CDR3 sequence reads: CAISEQGQGTEAFF. The CDR3 DNA reads as TGTGCCATCAGTGAACAGGGGCAGGGCACTGAAGCTTTCTTT.

This clonotype occurred a few times. The CDR3 DNA is TGTGCCAGCAGCGTAGCGGCGGGAGGGCCGTTTTCGGCCTACGAGCAGTACTTC. As protein: CASSVAAGGPFSAYEQYF. This sequence joins TRBV9 and TRBJ2-7, with 9 positions matching TRBD2. Germline CDR1 is SGDLS and CDR2 is YYNGEE. Trimming removed 0 bases from V and 2 bases from J; junction bases left unmatched: 12. The length of the CDR3 is 18 residues.

This clonotype was picked up many times. The chain has TRBV3-1 and TRBJ1-6; a possible D gene is TRBD1 (5 bases). Germline lookup yields CDR1 LGHDT and CDR2 YNNKEL (reference sequence). V lost 4 bases and J lost 14, with 18 bases in between. CDR3 size: 14 residues. DNA of the CDR3: TGTGCCAGCAGCCGGGACCCCGGGATCCTCGCCCTCCACTTT. Translated: CASSRDPGILALHF. Full variable domain (outside the CDR3, taken from reference TRBV3-1 and TRBJ1-6): DTAVSQTPKYLVTQMGNDKSIKCEQNLGHDTMYWYKQDSKKFLKIMFSYNNKELIINETVPNRFSPKSPDKAHLNLHINSLELGDSAVYFCASSRDPGILALHFGNGTRLTVT.

This clonotype was counted many times. The rearrangement uses TRBV12-3 or TRBV12-4 and TRBJ1-2; the match to TRBD1 covers 9 bases. V trimming: 8 bases; J trimming: 7 bases; junction bases outside the gene matches: 14. The CDR3 consists of 15 residues. CDR3 in DNA: TGTGCCAGCGTGCCTACCGGGACAGGGACAACTGGCTACACCTTC. This sequence encodes CASVPTGTGTTGYTF.

This clonotype was recorded many times. The V gene is TRBV29-1, the J gene TRBJ1-1; D unclear. Germline CDR1 SQVTM, CDR2 ANQGSEA. The V gene lost 6 bases and the J gene lost 1 base, with 15 bases spanning the gap. The CDR3 is 14 residues long. The CDR3 loop is CSVGGGAGNTEAFF. DNA for the CDR3: TGCAGCGTCGGCGGCGGTGCGGGGAACACTGAAGCTTTCTTT.

This clonotype came up many times. The chain employs TRBV7-9 and TRBJ2-5; D is perhaps TRBD1 (6 bases). The germline V gene encodes CDR1 SEHNR and CDR2 FQNEAQ (reference sequence). V lost 2 bases to trimming and J lost 3 bases, with 10 bases between them. This CDR3 is built from 14 residues. This CDR3 reads CASSLSAGEETQYF. CDR3 DNA sequence: TGTGCCAGCAGCTTATCAGCAGGGGAAGAGACCCAGTACTTC.

Only one count was recorded for this clonotype. No conserved phenylalanine or tryptophan is present at the end of the CDR3, so a read error is the likely explanation. CDR3: CASSPGLARSSYNEQFS. The CDR3 region has the DNA TGTGCCAGCAGTCCGGGACTAGCGAGAAGCTCCTACAATGAGCAGTTCTCC. V gene TRBV6-1 combines with J gene TRBJ2-1, with 10 bases matching TRBD2. The CDR3 runs 17 residues. Per germline, CDR1 MNHNS and CDR2 SASEGT. The V segment lost 5 bases and the J segment 0 bases; nucleotides outside the gene matches: 7.

This clonotype has a handful of counts. V usage is TRBV5-4 and J usage is TRBJ1-5; D is uncertain. The CDR3 extends over 13 amino acids. Trimming took off 0 bases at V and 5 bases at J, with 6 bases between the two ends. Per the germline V gene, CDR1 is SGHNT and CDR2 is YYREEE (reference sequence). The CDR3 DNA sequence: TGTGCCAGCAGCTTGGACGTGGATCAGCCCCAGCATTTT. Protein: CASSLDVDQPQHF. Filled out from reference TRBV5-4 and TRBJ1-5, the complete variable domain reads ETGVTQSPTHLIKTRGQQVTLRCSSQSGHNTVSWYQQALGQGPQFIFQYYREEENGRGNFPPRFSGLQFPNYSSELNVNALELDDSALYLCASSLDVDQPQHFGDGTRLSIL.

The chain recombines TRBV27 with TRBJ2-1; the D call may be TRBD1 or TRBD2 (6 bases each). This CDR3 has 15 residues. The germline V gene encodes CDR1 MNHEY and CDR2 SMNVEV (reference sequence). V lost 6 bases to trimming and J lost 0 bases, with 12 bases between them. In DNA, the CDR3 is TGTGCCAGCAGAGGGGGAGGATTCTCCTACAATGAGCAGTTCTTC. Its protein product is CASRGGGFSYNEQFF.

This clonotype has a count of ten or more. This chain uses TRBV5-6 with TRBJ2-7; TRBD1 is a possible D gene (5 bases). This CDR3 is 13 amino acids long. Trimming took off 2 bases at V and 4 bases at J, with 10 bases between the two ends. CDR1 SGHDT and CDR2 YYEEEE come from the germline V gene. The CDR3 loop reads CASSFLQEYEQYF. CDR3 nucleotide sequence: TGTGCCAGCAGCTTCTTACAGGAATACGAGCAGTACTTC.

This clonotype was found many times. V and J are TRBV9 and TRBJ1-2, with D maybe TRBD1 (6 bases). V shed 0 bases and J shed 7 bases, with 13 bases lying between them. Germline loops: CDR1 SGDLS, CDR2 YYNGEE. The CDR3 consists of 14 residues. The CDR3 region is CASSVAGQNLGYTF. CDR3 nucleotide sequence: TGTGCCAGCAGCGTAGCCGGACAGAACCTTGGCTACACCTTC.